This T cell receptor (beta chain) was recorded in a study of blood T cells in healthy people across ages. Overall study: For every two T cells, template switching captured about one barcoded beta molecule.

The second PCR ran about 6 to 11 cycles with a sample-barcoded 5' primer and J-beta primers. Any given sample supplied a minimum of 3 million CDR3-containing paired-end reads. MiXCR, run by TCRdb on the 5' RACE reads, gives a single entry per CDR3 protein. Here the sample spans 700,000 or so distinct CDR3 sequences, around 43% being singletons. Peripheral blood was drawn, approximately 9.7 milliliters per donor. The CDR3 is made up of 16 amino acids. J gave up 0 bases and V 0 bases, and 3 bases lay outside the gene matches. CDR1 SGHRS and CDR2 YFSETQ come from the germline V gene. V and J are TRBV5-1 and TRBJ1-3; 7 bases align to TRBD1. The material sequenced was blood. The TCR sequence derives from a man older than 75 in good health. CDR3 bases: TGCGCCAGCAGCTTGGAAGGGACAGTCTCTGGAAACACCATATATTTT. Its translation: CASSLEGTVSGNTIYF.